This T cell receptor beta chain was sequenced for a study of lymphopenia after photon versus proton radiotherapy. Study results and limitations: After lymphocyte nadir, photon-treated repertoires showed oligoclonal expansion, especially CD8+ Temra. Post-nadir TCR diversity decline inversely tracked overall survival among those who died. Proton therapy kept repertoires fairly stable, unlike photons, which gained effector/memory cells.

Data came from immunoSEQ multiplex PCR; TCRdb stores just in-frame clones and leaves some out. Among approximately 31,000 clones listed, over 75% were seen once. About this clone: Its antigen is still unknown.

Trimming took 4 bases from V and 8 from J, leaving 14 bases between them. Germline CDR1 and CDR2: MDHEN and SYDVKM. This CDR3 is 14 amino acids long. Sequences were derived from peripheral blood, sampled from a patient treated with proton-based radiotherapy. This chain links TRBV28 with TRBJ1-4; no firm D call. This TCR came from a woman in her 70s with pancreatic cancer. Written as DNA, the CDR3 is TGTGCCAGCAGTTCCCCGAAGGGAGGGGAAAAACTGTTTTTT. Translated: CASSSPKGGEKLFF.